The subject of this entry is one TCR beta chain. Caucasian adults residing in Nashville, Tennessee made up all the donors. Trimming stripped 6 bases from V and 2 bases from J, with 5 bases between. There are 12 residues in the CDR3. The germline V gene has CDR1 MDHEN and CDR2 SYDVKM. Each unsorted PBMC replicate got 300 ng genomic DNA, tens of thousands of genomes. Unsorted PBMC DNA went through sequencing on ten immunoSEQ deep assay plates. The protocol was immunoSEQ multiplex PCR, while the TCRdb copy is restricted to in-frame clones and leaves out a portion. The data show about 490,000 clones, with around 80% seen just once and around 12% held by the top ten. This entry is derived from a study of shared clonotypes between healthy human individuals.

This clonotype originated in a woman between 35 and 50 years old in good health. Some clones in this sample may be carry-over from other donors' samples. The chain links TRBV28 to TRBJ1-3; no firm D call. Sequencing was performed on PBMCs. The DNA of the CDR3 is TGTGCCAGCAGGATTACTGGAAACACCATATATTTT. As protein: CASRITGNTIYF.